Following are 28 T cell receptor beta chains from one sample sequenced in a study of T cell repertoires in cytomegalovirus infection. Each CDR3 protein is one row after TCRdb ran MiXCR on the reads. Of 290,000 or so distinct CDR3 sequences in the sample, about a tenth are singletons; the top ten hold less than 3%. Sequencing was done on a sample of PBMCs. These receptors were taken from a human donor in good health (CMV status not recorded). Some clones in this sample may be carry-over from other donors' samples.

This clonotype was seen at least ten times. The CDR3 coding sequence is TGTGCCAGCAGCTGGCGGGGGGGGGGCGAGACCCAGTACTTC. Its translation: CASSWRGGGETQYF. This chain joins TRBV7-2 and TRBJ2-5; 9 nucleotides agree with TRBD2. The V segment lost 4 bases and the J segment 5 bases; nucleotides outside the gene matches: 5. The CDR3 consists of 14 residues. Germline values: CDR1 SGHTA, CDR2 FQGNSA.

This clonotype was observed a single time. This rearrangement joins TRBV3-1 to TRBJ2-7; 8 bases map to TRBD1. Germline CDR1 and CDR2: LGHDT and YNNKEL (reference sequence). The CDR3 spans 14 residues. J gave up 6 bases and V 5 bases, and 9 bases lay outside the gene matches. The CDR3: CASSGRGQGREQYV. CDR3 DNA: TGTGCCAGCAGCGGTCGAGGACAGGGTCGCGAGCAGTACGTC.

This clonotype was detected ten times or more. V and J are TRBV4-2 and TRBJ1-2; 7 bases fit TRBD1. The junction had 10 bases not matched to a gene; V was cut back by 0 bases and J by 3 bases. This CDR3 has 17 residues. The V gene's germline CDR1 is LGHNA and CDR2 YNFKEQ. The CDR3 spells CASSQERGEGAHYGYTF. The CDR3 coding sequence is TGTGCCAGCAGCCAAGAGCGGGGAGAGGGGGCTCACTATGGCTACACCTTC.

This clonotype was counted at least ten times. The V gene is TRBV7-9, the J gene TRBJ2-1; a weak D match, TRBD1 (6 bases). The CDR3 consists of 11 residues. Germline V gives CDR1 SEHNR, CDR2 FQNEAQ (reference sequence). Trimming shortened V by 2 bases and J by 13 bases, and 9 bases separated the two germline ends. CDR3 DNA: TGTGCCAGCAGCTTACGGACAGCCCAGTTCTTC. Its protein product is CASSLRTAQFF.

This clonotype was observed many times. The rearrangement joins TRBV19 to TRBJ1-2; D is perhaps TRBD1 (5 bases). Between the trimmed V and J ends, which lost 5 bases and 3 bases, there was a span of 22 bases. Per germline, CDR1 LNHDA and CDR2 SQIVND (reference sequence). This CDR3 comprises 17 residues. The CDR3 sequence is CASSVAELGRLDYGYTF. For the CDR3, the DNA is TGTGCCAGTAGTGTGGCGGAGTTGGGACGTCTCGACTATGGCTACACCTTC.

This clonotype was counted at least ten times. V gene TRBV7-8 combines with J gene TRBJ1-1; TRBD1 matches at 8 bases. The CDR3 covers 14 residues. The germline V gene encodes CDR1 SGHVS and CDR2 FQNEAQ. J was trimmed by 4 bases and V by 2 bases; bases with no gene match: 3. CDR3 DNA sequence: TGTGCCAGCAGCTTAACCACAGGGGGCACTGAAGCTTTCTTT. This translates into CASSLTTGGTEAFF.

The sample holds a few counts of this clonotype. The chain has TRBV19 and TRBJ1-1, with D uncertain. Germline CDR1 and CDR2: LNHDA and SQIVND (reference sequence). The CDR3 sequence is 13 residues long. The V end was cut by 4 bases, the J end by 4 bases, with 10 bases between. The CDR3 loop reads CASSTWGGTEAFF. In DNA, the CDR3 is TGTGCCAGTAGTACCTGGGGAGGCACTGAAGCTTTCTTT.

This clonotype came up many times. V usage is TRBV7-9 and J usage is TRBJ1-6; perhaps TRBD1 as D (6 bases). The germline V gene has CDR1 SEHNR and CDR2 FQNEAQ (reference sequence). The CDR3 has 14 residues. V lost 2 bases to trimming and J lost 10 bases, with 12 bases between them. The CDR3 here is CASSLTGTPSPLHF. Here the CDR3 DNA reads TGTGCCAGCAGCTTAACCGGGACACCGTCACCCCTCCACTTT.

The gene calls are TRBV6-2 or TRBV6-3 and TRBJ2-5; D is unresolved. V was trimmed by 2 bases and J by 10 bases, leaving 14 bases between them. The CDR3 length is 13 residues. CDR1 MNHEY and CDR2 SVGEGT come from the germline V gene. The CDR3 loop is CASSYTANIDQYF. For the CDR3, the DNA is TGTGCCAGCAGTTACACGGCAAACATCGACCAGTACTTC.

This clonotype came up many times. This chain uses TRBV6-5 with TRBJ1-5; 9 bases align to TRBD1. This CDR3 contains 14 residues. Germline lookup yields CDR1 MNHEY and CDR2 SVGAGI. The trim removed 5 bases at V and 3 bases at J, leaving 2 bases unmatched. The CDR3 nucleotides read TGTGCCAGCAGTAGGGACAGGGTCAATCAGCCCCAGCATTTT. This codes for CASSRDRVNQPQHF.

Only a few counts were recorded for this clonotype. The chain couples TRBV20-1 to TRBJ1-6; the match to TRBD1 covers 8 bases. V trimming: 3 bases; J trimming: 7 bases; junction bases outside the gene matches: 11. The CDR3 is 16 residues long. Germline CDR1 DFQATT, CDR2 SNEGSKA (reference sequence). CDR3 DNA sequence: TGCAGTGCTAGGTATCAACCAGGGGGCGCGAATTCACCCCTCCACTTT. This sequence encodes CSARYQPGGANSPLHF.

This clonotype was counted at least ten times. The rearrangement links TRBV7-2 to TRBJ2-2; D uncertain. The ends were cut back, 2 bases at V and 5 bases at J, with 6 bases in the middle. Germline V gives CDR1 SGHTA, CDR2 FQGNSA. There are 13 residues in the CDR3. The CDR3 DNA reads as TGTGCCAGCAGCTTACAGGTTACCGGGGAGCTGTTTTTT. This encodes CASSLQVTGELFF. Variable domain in full (rest from reference TRBV7-2 and TRBJ2-2): GAGVSQSPSNKVTEKGKDVELRCDPISGHTALYWYRQSLGQGLEFLIYFQGNSAPDKSGLPSDRFSAERTGGSVSTLTIQRTQQEDSAVYLCASSLQVTGELFFGEGSRLTVL.

This clonotype was found many times. The V call is TRBV28, the J call TRBJ2-5; D not resolved. CDR1 is MDHEN, CDR2 SYDVKM, per germline. CDR3 size: 15 residues. Trimming cost V 8 bases and J 1 base, with 17 bases left between them. This CDR3 is CASPTFRIAQETQYF. The CDR3 DNA is TGTGCCAGCCCTACCTTTAGAATCGCCCAAGAGACCCAGTACTTC.

This clonotype appeared many times. The chain recombines TRBV20-1 with TRBJ1-1; TRBD1 is a possible D gene (6 bases). The germline V and J ends were trimmed by 3 bases and 2 bases, with 10 bases remaining between them. Germline CDR1 DFQATT, CDR2 SNEGSKA (reference sequence). The CDR3 runs to 13 residues. DNA for the CDR3: TGCAGTGCTAGCAGGGGCGTAAACACTGAAGCTTTCTTT. This translates into CSASRGVNTEAFF.

This clonotype was detected only a few times. This chain uses TRBV24-1 with TRBJ2-3, with 7 nucleotides matching TRBD1. The CDR3 is made up of 14 amino acids. After removal of 2 bases from V and 6 bases from J, the junction contained 4 bases not matched to a gene. Germline CDR1 KGHDR, CDR2 SFDVKD. CDR3 protein: CATSDSGGRDTQYF. For the CDR3, the DNA is TGTGCCACCAGTGATTCAGGGGGTCGCGATACGCAGTATTTT.

This clonotype came up many times. This chain links TRBV19 with TRBJ1-1, with TRBD1 identical over 10 bases. Germline CDR1 reads LNHDA; CDR2 reads SQIVND (reference sequence). CDR3 length: 15 amino acids. J lost 1 base, V lost 5 bases, and 4 bases had no gene match. Here the CDR3 DNA reads TGTGCCAGTAGTTGGACAGGGGGAACGAACACTGAAGCTTTCTTT. This translates into CASSWTGGTNTEAFF.

A word on this clonotype: A read error is possible here, since a much larger clone lies one base away. This chain joins TRBV12-3 or TRBV12-4 and TRBJ2-1, with 9 bases lining up with TRBD2. The V gene end was trimmed by 4 bases and the J gene end by 3 bases; junction bases not matched to a gene: 7. The CDR3 has 16 residues. CDR3 amino acids: CASSSYLAGCYNEQFF. As DNA, the CDR3 is TGTGCCAGCAGTTCCTATCTAGCGGGGTGCTACAATGAGCAGTTCTTC.

The sample holds many counts of this clonotype. The chain combines TRBV7-2 with TRBJ2-5; 12 bases align to TRBD2. The germline V gene encodes CDR1 SGHTA and CDR2 FQGNSA. The junction had 16 bases not matched to a gene; V was cut back by 7 bases and J by 4 bases. The CDR3 length is 18 residues. For the CDR3, the DNA is TGTGCCAGCACCCCAGGCAATCTAGCGGGGGGGCTGGGAGAGACCCAGTACTTC. As protein: CASTPGNLAGGLGETQYF.

The chain is built from TRBV7-9 and TRBJ2-2; tentative D call: TRBD1 (5 bases). Germline lookup yields CDR1 SEHNR and CDR2 FQNEAQ (reference sequence). This CDR3 has 15 residues. Trimming removed 2 bases at V and 4 bases at J, with 11 bases between. CDR3 DNA sequence: TGTGCCAGCAGCTTATTGGCAGGGCCCACCGGGGAGCTGTTTTTT. This codes for CASSLLAGPTGELFF.

This clonotype was recorded many times. The V gene is TRBV7-8, the J gene TRBJ2-5, with D perhaps TRBD2 (6 bases). The V end lost 0 bases, the J end lost 7 bases, and 6 bases lay between the germline ends. CDR3 length: 12 amino acids. Germline lookup yields CDR1 SGHVS and CDR2 FQNEAQ. The CDR3 loop is CASSLAGGTQYF. The CDR3 DNA is TGTGCCAGCAGCTTAGCCGGGGGGACCCAGTACTTC.

The genes are TRBV23-1 and TRBJ2-7; the match to TRBD1 covers 8 bases. TRBV23-1 belongs to the ORF category, with a function that is uncertain. CDR3 length: 13 residues. Unmatched junction bases numbered 2, after V lost 6 bases and J lost 1 base. CDR3 sequence reads: CASRRDRSYEQYV. Here the CDR3 DNA reads TGCGCCAGCAGGCGGGACAGGTCCTACGAGCAGTACGTC.

The chain combines TRBV27 with TRBJ2-2; perhaps TRBD1 as D (6 bases). The germline CDR1 and CDR2 sequences are MNHEY and SMNVEV (reference sequence). The V end lost 0 bases, the J end lost 1 base, and 12 bases lay between the germline ends. The length of the CDR3 is 17 residues. CDR3 DNA sequence: TGTGCCAGCAGTTTATCGACAGGTTATATGAACACCGGGGAGCTGTTTTTT. Translating gives CASSLSTGYMNTGELFF.

This clonotype occurred a few times. V usage is TRBV6-5 and J usage is TRBJ1-6; D is uncertain. V was trimmed by 0 bases and J by 0 bases, leaving 9 bases between them. This CDR3 has 17 residues. The germline gives CDR1 MNHEY, CDR2 SVGAGI. The CDR3 DNA is TGTGCCAGCAGTTACTCGACGGCGAGCTCCTATAATTCACCCCTCCACTTT. Translating it yields CASSYSTASSYNSPLHF.

On this clonotype itself: This could be a read error, since a much larger clone is one nucleotide away. The V and J genes are TRBV10-3 and TRBJ1-2; TRBD1 aligns across 7 bases. This CDR3 is built from 14 residues. The trim removed 6 bases at V and 2 bases at J, leaving 6 bases unmatched. Germline values: CDR1 ENHRY, CDR2 SYGVKD. CDR3 sequence reads: CAIRSQTGNYGYTF. The CDR3 region has the DNA TGTGCCATCAGAAGTCAGACAGGGAACTATGGCTACACCTTC.

The V and J genes are TRBV28 and TRBJ1-2; 10 bases line up with TRBD1. Germline V CDR1 and CDR2: MDHEN, SYDVKM. This CDR3 region has 14 residues. V lost 6 bases, J lost 6 bases, and 7 bases stayed unmatched. CDR3 nucleotide sequence: TGTGCCAGCAGACCTACCGGGACAGGGGATGGCTACACCTTC. Protein sequence: CASRPTGTGDGYTF.

This clonotype was seen many times. The chain carries TRBV6-2 or TRBV6-3 and TRBJ1-2; D gene ambiguous. Trimming stripped 2 bases from V and 4 bases from J, with 5 bases between. Germline V lookup: CDR1 MNHEY, CDR2 SVGEGT. The CDR3 is made up of 12 amino acids. This CDR3 reads CASSYGSYGYTF. The CDR3 region has the DNA TGTGCCAGCAGTTACGGCTCCTATGGCTACACCTTC.

The chain has TRBV28 and TRBJ1-4, with 9 bases lining up with TRBD1. With V trimmed by 3 bases and J by 4 bases, 12 bases remained unmatched. The CDR3 length is 18 residues. Germline V lookup: CDR1 MDHEN, CDR2 SYDVKM. Here the CDR3 reads CASSLMDRGSSGNEKLFF. The DNA of the CDR3 is TGTGCCAGCAGTTTGATGGACAGGGGATCTTCGGGTAATGAAAAACTGTTTTTT.

The genes are TRBV24-1 and TRBJ2-3; 9 nucleotides line up with TRBD2. This CDR3 has 16 amino acids. V dropped 0 bases and J dropped 3; count of bases not matched to a gene: 3. Per germline, CDR1 KGHDR and CDR2 SFDVKD. This chain's CDR3 is CATSDLPSGGTDTQYF. The CDR3 DNA reads as TGTGCCACCAGTGATTTGCCGAGCGGGGGGACAGATACGCAGTATTTT.